This paragraph reports one TCR beta chain. This sample is drawn from a study of cytomegalovirus exposure and HLA in healthy donors. The V gene's germline CDR1 is SNHLY and CDR2 FYNNEI. CDR3 length: 16 amino acids. Trimming stripped 6 bases from V and 0 bases from J, with 15 bases between. At collection, donors were nominally healthy, but unrecorded immune exposures were probable. This PCR relied on a set of 60 Vbeta primers and 13 Jbeta primers. TCRdb keeps only in-frame clones here, not all; method: immunoSEQ multiplex PCR. The table has approximately 100,000 clones, about 78% seen once. The rearrangement uses TRBV2 and TRBJ1-5; TRBD1 might be the D (5 bases). Specimen: PBMCs. This clonotype originated in a woman aged 40 to 49 in good health and CMV-seropositive. The CDR3 DNA reads TGTGCCAGCAGCGCTTTAGGGGCCCATAGCAATCAGCCCCAGCATTTT. Its translation is CASSALGAHSNQPQHF.